This paragraph reports one T cell receptor beta chain. What it binds is not known. These data belong to a study of T cell repertoires in cytomegalovirus infection. Study-level information: Public TCR beta signatures marked donors with CMV infection and the matching HLA. Study-wide results and limits: Pooled public TCR beta family frequency picked out CMV carriers with the relevant HLA. The ex vivo response was dominated by HLA-C-restricted CMV-specific TCR beta clonotypes.

TCRdb passed the reads through MiXCR, listing each CDR3 protein once. The table has 740,000 or so distinct CDR3 sequences, less than 40% seen once. This TCR was sampled from a human donor in good health (CMV status not recorded). Some clones in this sample may be carry-over from other donors' samples. Sequencing input: PBMCs.

CDR3 loop: CATSGWGDVTIYF. The CDR3 nucleotides are TGTGCCACCAGCGGATGGGGGGATGTCACCATATATTTT. V is TRBV15 and J is TRBJ1-3, with D tentatively TRBD1 (5 bases). The ends were cut back, 5 bases at V and 9 bases at J, with 14 bases in the middle. The CDR3 length is 13 residues. Germline loops: CDR1 LNHNV, CDR2 YYDKDF (reference sequence).